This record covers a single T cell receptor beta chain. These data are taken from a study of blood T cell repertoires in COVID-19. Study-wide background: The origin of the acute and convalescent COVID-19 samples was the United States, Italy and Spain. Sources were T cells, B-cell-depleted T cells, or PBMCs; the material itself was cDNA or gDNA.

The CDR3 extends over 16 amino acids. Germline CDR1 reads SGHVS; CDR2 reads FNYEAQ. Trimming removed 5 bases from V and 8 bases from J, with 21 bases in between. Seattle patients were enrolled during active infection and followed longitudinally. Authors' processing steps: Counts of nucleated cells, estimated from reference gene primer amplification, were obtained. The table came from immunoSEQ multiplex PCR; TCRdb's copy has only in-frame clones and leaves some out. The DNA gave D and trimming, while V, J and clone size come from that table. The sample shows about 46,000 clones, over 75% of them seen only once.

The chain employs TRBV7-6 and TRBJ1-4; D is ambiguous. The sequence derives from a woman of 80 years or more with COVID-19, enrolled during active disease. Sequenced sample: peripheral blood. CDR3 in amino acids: CASSPRTAGEGEKLFF. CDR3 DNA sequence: TGTGCCAGCAGCCCTCGGACTGCCGGGGAAGGCGAAAAACTGTTTTTT.